This TCR beta chain was documented in a study of blood T cell repertoires in COVID-19. Study-wide background: The United States, Italy and Spain supplied acute and convalescent COVID-19 samples. T cells, B-cell-depleted T cells, or PBMCs supplied cDNA or gDNA.

The authors' processing: Reference gene primer amplification yielded estimated nucleated cell counts. Here immunoSEQ multiplex PCR was the method, and the copy in TCRdb shows in-frame clones only, minus some. For V, J and clone size, that table is used; D and trimming come from the DNA. The sample has around 130,000 clones, roughly 83% seen once. J was trimmed by 3 bases and V by 6 bases; bases with no gene match: 2. The CDR3 totals 15 residues. Germline V lookup: CDR1 MNHNS, CDR2 SASEGT. Sequencing was done on a sample of peripheral blood. This TCR derives from a woman over 75 with acute or convalescent COVID-19. The rearrangement links TRBV6-1 to TRBJ2-3; TRBD2 aligns across 14 bases. CDR3 sequence: CASRGTSGSTDTQYF. The CDR3 region has the DNA TGTGCCAGCAGGGGGACTAGCGGGAGTACAGATACGCAGTATTTT.